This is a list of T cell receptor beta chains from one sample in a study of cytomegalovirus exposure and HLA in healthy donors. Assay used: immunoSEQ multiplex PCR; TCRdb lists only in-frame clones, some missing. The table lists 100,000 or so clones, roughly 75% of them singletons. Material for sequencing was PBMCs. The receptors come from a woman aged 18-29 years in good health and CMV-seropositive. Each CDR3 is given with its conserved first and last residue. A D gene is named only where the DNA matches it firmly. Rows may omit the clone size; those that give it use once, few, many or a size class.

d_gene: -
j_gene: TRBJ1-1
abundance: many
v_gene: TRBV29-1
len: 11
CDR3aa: CSVEDSTEAFF
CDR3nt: TGCAGCGTTGAAGACAGTACTGAAGCTTTCTTT

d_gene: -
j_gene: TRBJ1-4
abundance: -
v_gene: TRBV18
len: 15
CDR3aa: CASSPKAGLNEKLFF
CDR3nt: TGTGCCAGCTCACCAAAGGCAGGTTTAAATGAAAAACTGTTTTTT

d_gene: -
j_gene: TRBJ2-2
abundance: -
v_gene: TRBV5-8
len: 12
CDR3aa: CASSPRAGELFF
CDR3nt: TGTGCCAGCAGCCCCCGCGCCGGGGAGCTGTTTTTT

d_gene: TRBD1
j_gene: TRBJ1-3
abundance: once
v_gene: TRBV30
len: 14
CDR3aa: CAWAGGLAGNTIYF
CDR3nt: TGTGCCTGGGCAGGGGGGCTCGCTGGAAACACCATATATTTT

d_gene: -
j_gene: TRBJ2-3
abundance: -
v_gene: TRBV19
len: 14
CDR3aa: CASSTISGTDTQYF
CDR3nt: TGTGCCAGTAGTACCATTAGCGGCACAGATACGCAGTATTTT

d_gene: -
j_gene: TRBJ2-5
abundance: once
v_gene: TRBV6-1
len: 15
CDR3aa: CASSESTGDQETQYF
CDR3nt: TGTGCCAGCAGTGAAAGTACAGGAGACCAAGAGACCCAGTACTTC

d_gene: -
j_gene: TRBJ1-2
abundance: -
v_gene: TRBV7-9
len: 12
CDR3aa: CASSPGDYGYTF
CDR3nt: TGTGCCAGCAGCCCAGGGGATTATGGCTACACCTTC

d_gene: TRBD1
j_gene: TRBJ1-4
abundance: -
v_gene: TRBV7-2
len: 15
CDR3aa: CASSRIGTGGEKLFF
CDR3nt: TGTGCCAGCAGCCGTATCGGGACAGGGGGGGAAAAACTGTTTTTT

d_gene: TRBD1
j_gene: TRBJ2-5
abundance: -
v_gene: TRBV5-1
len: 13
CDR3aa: CASSSQGAQTQYF
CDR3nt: TGCGCCAGCAGCTCCCAGGGGGCGCAGACCCAGTACTTC

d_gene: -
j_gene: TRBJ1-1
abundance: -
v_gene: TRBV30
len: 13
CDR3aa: CAWSAIQGTEAFF
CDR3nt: TGTGCCTGGAGTGCGATACAGGGCACTGAAGCTTTCTTT

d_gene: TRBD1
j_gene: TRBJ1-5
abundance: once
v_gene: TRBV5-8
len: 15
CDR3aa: CASSLAGQGHQPQHF
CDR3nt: TGTGCCAGCAGCTTGGCAGGACAGGGGCATCAGCCCCAGCATTTT

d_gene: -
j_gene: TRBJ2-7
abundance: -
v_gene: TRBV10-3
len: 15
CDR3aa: CAISEGSLSSYEQYF
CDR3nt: TGTGCCATCAGTGAGGGTAGCCTAAGCTCCTACGAGCAGTACTTC

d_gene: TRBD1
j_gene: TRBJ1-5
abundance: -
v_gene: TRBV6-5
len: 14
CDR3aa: CASGQENSNQPQHF
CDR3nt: TGTGCCAGCGGACAGGAAAATAGCAATCAGCCCCAGCATTTT

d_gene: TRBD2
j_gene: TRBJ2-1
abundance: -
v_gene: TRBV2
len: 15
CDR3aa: CASSETSGTYNEQFF
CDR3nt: TGTGCCAGCAGTGAGACTAGCGGGACGTACAATGAGCAGTTCTTC

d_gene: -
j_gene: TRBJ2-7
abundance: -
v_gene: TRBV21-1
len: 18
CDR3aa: CASSKRPGTSGDGREQYF
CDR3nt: TGTGCCAGCAGCAAAAGGCCCGGGACTAGCGGGGACGGGCGCGAGCAGTACTTC

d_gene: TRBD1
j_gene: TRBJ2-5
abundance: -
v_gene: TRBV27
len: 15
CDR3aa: CASSSPTGGGETQYF
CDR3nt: TGTGCCAGCAGTTCCCCGACAGGGGGTGGGGAGACCCAGTACTTC

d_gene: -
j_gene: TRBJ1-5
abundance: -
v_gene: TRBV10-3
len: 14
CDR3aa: CAISAEEGDQPQHF
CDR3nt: TGTGCCATCAGTGCCGAAGAGGGGGATCAGCCCCAGCATTTT

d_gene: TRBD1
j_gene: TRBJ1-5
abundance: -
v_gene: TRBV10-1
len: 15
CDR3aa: CASLQLGQRGQPQHF
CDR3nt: TGCGCCAGCCTGCAACTGGGACAGCGCGGACAGCCCCAGCATTTT

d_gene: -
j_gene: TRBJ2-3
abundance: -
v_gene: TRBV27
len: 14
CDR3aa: CASSFGLQTDTQYF
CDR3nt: TGTGCCAGCAGTTTCGGACTGCAGACAGATACGCAGTATTTT

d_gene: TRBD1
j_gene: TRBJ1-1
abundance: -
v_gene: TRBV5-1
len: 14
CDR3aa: CASSTWTGDTEAFF
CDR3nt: TGCGCCAGCAGCACCTGGACAGGGGACACTGAAGCTTTCTTT

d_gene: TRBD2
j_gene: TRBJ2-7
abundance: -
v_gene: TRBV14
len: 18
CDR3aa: CASSQDWGTSGVRYEQYF
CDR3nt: TGTGCCAGCAGCCAAGATTGGGGGACTAGCGGGGTACGCTACGAGCAGTACTTC

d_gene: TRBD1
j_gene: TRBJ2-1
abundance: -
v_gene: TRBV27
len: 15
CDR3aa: CASSLQGAGYNEQFF
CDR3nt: TGTGCCAGCAGTTTGCAGGGGGCTGGCTACAATGAGCAGTTCTTC

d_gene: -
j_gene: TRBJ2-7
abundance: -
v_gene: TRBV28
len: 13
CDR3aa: CASSPRIAVEQYF
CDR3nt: TGTGCCAGCAGTCCCCGGATAGCGGTCGAGCAGTACTTC

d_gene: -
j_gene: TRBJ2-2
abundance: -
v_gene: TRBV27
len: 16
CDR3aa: CASSSGWGGSGGELFF
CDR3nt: TGTGCCAGCAGTTCCGGTTGGGGGGGCTCGGGCGGGGAGCTGTTTTTT